This TCR beta chain appears in the sequencing data of a study of blood T cell repertoires in COVID-19. Study summary: The origin of the acute and convalescent COVID-19 samples was the United States, Italy and Spain. Nucleic acid was either cDNA or gDNA, and it came from T cells, B-cell-depleted T cells, or PBMCs.

Authors' methods: Reference gene primer amplification in the assay estimated nucleated cell counts. Produced via immunoSEQ multiplex PCR; TCRdb's table is partial and in-frame only. V and J calls plus clone size are reproduced from that table; the DNA served to infer D and trimming. In the table there are roughly 230,000 clones, approximately 82% of which are singletons. Sequencing was carried out using peripheral blood. This sequence originates from a man aged 35-49 years with active or convalescent COVID-19.

The CDR3 loop reads CASSPSLETQYF. Here the CDR3 DNA reads TGTGCCAGCAGCCCATCATTGGAGACCCAGTACTTC. The V call is TRBV2, the J call TRBJ2-5; D unclear. The CDR3 covers 12 residues. Trimming cost V 6 bases and J 5 bases, with 10 bases left between them. The germline V gene encodes CDR1 SNHLY and CDR2 FYNNEI.